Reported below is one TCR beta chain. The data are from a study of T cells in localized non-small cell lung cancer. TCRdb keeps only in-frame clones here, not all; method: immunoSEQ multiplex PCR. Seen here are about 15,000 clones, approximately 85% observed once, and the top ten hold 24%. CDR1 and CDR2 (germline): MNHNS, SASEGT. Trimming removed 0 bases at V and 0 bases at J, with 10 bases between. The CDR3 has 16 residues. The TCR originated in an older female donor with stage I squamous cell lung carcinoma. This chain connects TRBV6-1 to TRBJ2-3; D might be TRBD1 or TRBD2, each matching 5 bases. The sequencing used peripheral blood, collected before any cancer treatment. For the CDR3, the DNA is TGTGCCAGCAGTGAAGCCAGGGACCTAAGCACAGATACGCAGTATTTT. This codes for CASSEARDLSTDTQYF.